At least ten counts were recorded for the clone carrying this TCR beta chain. What it binds is not known. The data belong to a study of T-cell memory formation after mild COVID-19. General observations from the study: Second-wave clones that peaked on day 37 lacked confirmed SARS-CoV-2 specificity.

TCRdb passed the 5' RACE reads through MiXCR, listing each CDR3 protein once. The repertoire has more than 250,000 distinct CDR3 sequences, 15% to 20% of them found once; the top ten carry 20% to 25%. Germline lookup yields CDR1 MGHRA and CDR2 YSYEKL. This CDR3 has 17 residues. V shed 1 base, J shed 10 bases, and the junction held 16 bases outside the gene matches. This receptor was taken from a man between 18 and 29 years old who had mild COVID-19 (a few samples of this study predate the infection). Cell type and time point are not known. Material: PBMCs or a T cell subset sorted from them (not recorded which). This rearrangement joins TRBV4-1 to TRBJ1-5; TRBD1 aligns across 7 bases. CDR3 protein: CASSQVFSGTDSGPQHF. The CDR3 coding sequence is TGCGCCAGCAGCCAAGTCTTCTCCGGGACAGACAGCGGTCCCCAGCATTTT.